These T cell receptor beta chains were read from a single sample in a study of a mutant IDH1 vaccine in newly diagnosed glioma. Clones were read by immunoSEQ multiplex PCR, and TCRdb kept only the in-frame ones, dropping some. The profile shows tens of thousands of clones, 65% to 90% of them singletons. Sequences were derived from PBMCs, sampled from a glioma patient treated with radiotherapy, temozolomide or both. The receptor set was obtained from a man under 40 with glioma. Each CDR3 is given with its conserved first and last residue. A D gene is named only where the DNA matches it firmly. Clone sizes are given selectively: once, few, many, or a class where the clone is expanded.

V gene	J gene	clone size	D gene	CDR3 length	CDR3 DNA	CDR3 protein
TRBV4-2	TRBJ2-6	-	-	16	TGTGCCAGCAGCCAAGATACGACGTCTGGGGCCAACGTCCTGACTTTC	CASSQDTTSGANVLTF
TRBV20-1	TRBJ2-7	-	-	11	TGCAGTGCTAGGGGCGGCTACGAGCAGTACTTC	CSARGGYEQYF
TRBV6-6	TRBJ1-6	once	-	13	TGTGCCAGCTTCGGGCAGGGGTGGTCACCCCTCCACTTT	CASFGQGWSPLHF
TRBV15	TRBJ2-7	-	TRBD1	13	TGTGCCACCGGGACAGGGGCCGGCTACGAGCAGTACTTC	CATGTGAGYEQYF
TRBV5-1	TRBJ1-5	few	TRBD1	17	TGCGCCAGCAGCTCTCGACCGTCGACAGGGTCCAATCAGCCCCAGCATTTT	CASSSRPSTGSNQPQHF
TRBV9	TRBJ2-3	once	-	14	TGTGCCAGCAGCGTAGTGGGGTGGACAGATACGCAGTATTTT	CASSVVGWTDTQYF
TRBV7-8	TRBJ2-3	-	-	16	TGTGCCAGCAGCTTAGTCGGCCGGTCCCTCACAGATACGCAGTATTTT	CASSLVGRSLTDTQYF
TRBV7-8	TRBJ2-3	-	-	14	TGTGCCAGCGGACGCACGGGGCGGACAGATACGCAGTATTTT	CASGRTGRTDTQYF
TRBV6-1	TRBJ1-6	-	-	15	TGTGCCAGCAGTGACCGACAGATCCGGTCTTCACCCCTCCACTTT	CASSDRQIRSSPLHF
TRBV18	TRBJ2-5	-	-	13	TGTGTCAGTCTTCTGTCTGCACAAGAGACCCAGTACTTC	CVSLLSAQETQYF
TRBV6-1	TRBJ2-5	-	TRBD1	13	TGTGCCAGCAACCTGGACAGGGACTGGGCCCAGTACTTC	CASNLDRDWAQYF
TRBV2	TRBJ1-1	-	TRBD1	16	TGTGCCAGCAGTGGAGGGACAGGGGGCGCGCTCACTGAAGCTTTCTTT	CASSGGTGGALTEAFF
TRBV13	TRBJ2-5	-	TRBD2	15	TGTGCCAGCAGCTTTGGCGGGGGGCCGCAAGAGACCCAGTACTTC	CASSFGGGPQETQYF
TRBV5-6	TRBJ2-5	-	TRBD1	14	TGTGCCAGCAGGAGGGGGCCCAAACAAGAGACCCAGTACTTC	CASRRGPKQETQYF
TRBV9	TRBJ1-1	-	-	12	TGTGCCATCCCCCACCTGAACACTGAAGCTTTCTTT	CAIPHLNTEAFF
TRBV6-5	TRBJ2-2	-	TRBD1	11	TGTGCCAGTACAGGGGGCGGGGAGCTGTTTTTT	CASTGGGELFF
TRBV10-2	TRBJ2-3	-	TRBD2	15	TGCGCCAGCACCCCGTTCGGGGGGAGCACAGATACGCAGTATTTT	CASTPFGGSTDTQYF
TRBV2	TRBJ2-1	-	-	18	TGTGCCAGCACAACTCAAGGGACAAAAAGGAGCTCCTACAATGAGCAGTTCTTC	CASTTQGTKRSSYNEQFF
TRBV5-1	TRBJ1-5	-	-	15	TGCGCCAGCAGCTTGGCGGGCGGGCTGAATCAGCCCCAGCATTTT	CASSLAGGLNQPQHF
TRBV5-1	TRBJ1-3	few	-	17	TGCGCCAGCAGCTTGGCTAGGGACACCGGCTCTGGAAACACCATATATTTT	CASSLARDTGSGNTIYF
TRBV18	TRBJ2-5	-	-	14	TGTGCCAGCTCACCACGACTGGGGCAAGAGACCCAGTACTTC	CASSPRLGQETQYF
TRBV29-1	TRBJ1-1	few	TRBD1	12	TGCAGCGTGGACAGGGTTGCCACTGAAGCTTTCTTT	CSVDRVATEAFF
TRBV11-2	TRBJ1-1	few	TRBD1	15	TGTGCCAGCAGCCAGGACAGGCACAAGGGCACTGAAGCTTTCTTT	CASSQDRHKGTEAFF
TRBV29-1	TRBJ2-5	once	TRBD2	14	TGCAGCGTTGTTTCAGGGAGGGACCAAGAGACCCAGTACTTC	CSVVSGRDQETQYF
TRBV5-1	TRBJ1-3	-	-	16	TGCGCCAGCAGCTTGGACTTTTTGAACTCTGGAAACACCATATATTTT	CASSLDFLNSGNTIYF
TRBV7-6	TRBJ2-5	once	-	15	TGTGCCAGCAGCTATATAACAGGGTTCCGAGAGACCCAGTACTTC	CASSYITGFRETQYF
TRBV5-6	TRBJ2-7	-	-	12	TGTGCCAGCAGCTCCGGGGTCCACGAGCAGTACTTC	CASSSGVHEQYF
TRBV14	TRBJ1-2	-	-	13	TGTGCCAGCGGGTCAATTGATAGCGGTGGCTACACCTTC	CASGSIDSGGYTF
TRBV7-9	TRBJ2-4	-	TRBD1	15	TGTGCCAGCAGTCTAGACAGGGATGGCAAAAACATTCAGTACTTC	CASSLDRDGKNIQYF
TRBV7-9	TRBJ2-1	-	-	13	TGTGCCAGCAGCCCTACGGGCTACAATGAGCAGTTCTTC	CASSPTGYNEQFF